This T cell receptor beta chain was sequenced in a study of immune cell composition in non-small cell lung cancer. The CDR3 totals 15 residues. Trimming took off 1 base at V and 1 base at J, with 11 bases between the two ends. The germline V gene has CDR1 GTSNPN and CDR2 SVGIG (reference sequence). Template was genomic DNA from frozen, unsorted single-cell suspensions. Assay used: immunoSEQ multiplex PCR; TCRdb lists only in-frame clones, some missing. The profile shows about 3,200 clones, around three quarters of them singletons. The chain employs TRBV30 and TRBJ2-1; TRBD2 is a possible D gene (6 bases). The sequenced sample was lung tumor tissue. The clonotype comes from a human donor with non-small cell lung cancer. The CDR3 spells CAWSGTRGSYNEQFF. As DNA, the CDR3 is TGTGCCTGGAGTGGTACCCGGGGGTCCTACAATGAGCAGTTCTTC. Supplemented by reference TRBV30 and TRBJ2-1, the full variable domain reads SQTIHQWPATLVQPVGSPLSLECTVEGTSNPNLYWYRQAAGRGLQLLFYSVGIGQISSEVPQNLSASRPQDRQFILSSKKLLLSDSGFYLCAWSGTRGSYNEQFFGPGTRLTVL.